The 2 T cell receptor beta chains reported below all come from one sample, sequenced in a study of neurological immune-mediated disorders. Each CDR3 protein gets one entry after TCRdb re-called the 5' RACE reads with MiXCR. The table has 45,000 to 50,000 distinct CDR3 sequences, 4.5% seen once. Sequencing was done on a sample of PBMCs. These receptors were taken from a woman aged 55-70 years with multiple sclerosis.

The V gene is TRBV20-1, the J gene TRBJ2-1; 7 positions match TRBD2. CDR1 is DFQATT, CDR2 SNEGSKA, per germline (reference sequence). V shed 3 bases and J 4 bases; nucleotides not matched to a gene: 9. This CDR3 is built from 15 residues. CDR3 bases: TGCAGTGCTAGCGGCAAGCGGGATTCATACAATGAGCAGTTCTTC. It translates to CSASGKRDSYNEQFF.

This clonotype was seen ten or more times. J is TRBJ1-2 and V is TRBV20-1; possibly TRBD1 for D (6 bases). The CDR3 is made up of 12 amino acids. The V gene's germline CDR1 is DFQATT and CDR2 SNEGSKA (reference sequence). The V and J ends lost 0 bases and 4 bases respectively, with 6 bases between them. The CDR3 protein is CSAREGAYGYTF. For the CDR3, the DNA is TGCAGTGCTAGAGAGGGGGCCTATGGCTACACCTTC.